The 31 T cell receptor beta chains below were found in one sample sequenced in a study of metastatic and nonmetastatic thyroid tumors. TCRdb reanalyzed the PCR reads with MiXCR. Of roughly 19,000 clones listed, approximately 24% are singletons. There were no patients who had received any treatment before thyroid surgery. The sequencing sample was made of tumor tissue. The receptors were gathered from a female donor with papillary thyroid cancer or a benign thyroid nodule (not recorded which). Some clones in this sample may be carry-over from other donors' samples.

CDR3 sequence (DNA): TGCAGTGCTAGAACCCTCGCGGGAACGGGACAGGGAGCCCCCGGAAACACCATATATTTT. It translates to CSARTLAGTGQGAPGNTIYF. This chain connects TRBV20-1 to TRBJ1-3; the match to TRBD1 covers 9 bases. Germline CDR1 is DFQATT and CDR2 is SNEGSKA (reference sequence). With 2 bases clipped from V and 4 bases from J, the junction kept 21 bases outside the gene matches. The CDR3 extends over 20 amino acids.

J is TRBJ2-7 and V is TRBV6-1, with a tentative D call TRBD2 (5 bases). The germline V gene has CDR1 MNHNS and CDR2 SASEGT. Trimming took off 5 bases at V and 9 bases at J, with 14 bases between the two ends. The CDR3 has 12 amino acids. The CDR3 loop reads CASSLDGNGQYF. The CDR3 nucleotides are TGTGCCAGCAGTCTAGACGGGAACGGGCAGTACTTC.

This clone was counted between two and nine times. V usage is TRBV6-1 and J usage is TRBJ2-3; D might be TRBD1 (5 bases). CDR3 length: 16 residues. Germline V lookup: CDR1 MNHNS, CDR2 SASEGT. Trimming took off 6 bases at V and 0 bases at J, with 16 bases between the two ends. DNA for the CDR3: TGTGCCAGCAGCAATAACAGGTCCTTTAGCACAGATACGCAGTATTTT. Protein sequence: CASSNNRSFSTDTQYF.

The gene calls are TRBV20-1 and TRBJ2-5, with D tentatively TRBD1 (6 bases). Germline-derived CDR1 and CDR2 are DFQATT and SNEGSKA (reference sequence). The CDR3 has 14 residues. V was pared by 4 bases and J by 14 bases, with 26 bases between. The CDR3: CSATSGTPLDVHYF. CDR3 sequence (DNA): TGCAGTGCTACGTCCGGGACACCCCTAGACGTCCACTACTTC.

This clone was detected a few times. The chain recombines TRBV28 with TRBJ1-2, with 7 bases fitting TRBD1. The CDR3 runs to 14 residues. Germline V gene data show CDR1 as MDHEN and CDR2 as SYDVKM. CDR3: CFSSLDRANYGYTF. CDR3 in DNA: TGTTTCAGCAGTTTAGACAGGGCGAACTATGGCTACACCTTC.

This clone was counted between two and nine times. One end of the junction is discordant with germline, which a read error may explain. The chain links TRBV6-4 to TRBJ2-1; the match to TRBD2 covers 14 bases. Germline lookup yields CDR1 MRHNA and CDR2 SNTAGT. CDR3 length: 15 residues. In DNA, the CDR3 is TGTGCCAGCATTCGACTAGCGGGAGGGATAAATGAACAGTTCTTC. It specifies CASIRLAGGINEQFF.

This clone was seen repeatedly, ten times or more. The chain joins TRBV20-1 to TRBJ1-4; D perhaps matches TRBD1 (6 bases). The germline V gene has CDR1 DFQATT and CDR2 SNEGSKA (reference sequence). V was cut by 3 bases and J by 5 bases, with 10 bases left in between. The length of the CDR3 is 13 residues. For the CDR3, the DNA is TGCAGTGCTAGGGGGGGGCCAAATGAAAAACTGTTTTTT. It specifies CSARGGPNEKLFF.

This clone has more than one count but fewer than ten. Relative to the germline gene, one junction end is altered; a read error may explain this. J is TRBJ1-1 and V is TRBV6-1; D is perhaps TRBD1 (6 bases). This CDR3 comprises 14 residues. From germline, CDR1 is MNHNS and CDR2 SASEGT. The chain's CDR3 is CTSGSTGSRGKSFF. Written as DNA, the CDR3 is TGTACCAGCGGCTCTACAGGGTCCAGGGGAAAATCTTTCTTT.

This clone occurred many times. V is TRBV3-1 and J is TRBJ2-5; the D call may be TRBD1 or TRBD2 (5 bases each). The CDR3 sequence is 12 residues long. Germline-derived CDR1 and CDR2 are LGHDT and YNNKEL (reference sequence). V dropped 5 bases and J dropped 14 bases, with 18 bases sitting between them. CDR3 sequence: CASSTGALLLYF. CDR3 sequence (DNA): TGTGCCAGCAGCACCGGGGCCCTTTTGTTATACTTC.

Ten or more counts support this clone. The chain couples TRBV28 to TRBJ2-3, with 12 bases fitting TRBD2. V trimming: 5 bases; J trimming: 4 bases; junction bases outside the gene matches: 16. The CDR3 consists of 19 residues. CDR1 is MDHEN, CDR2 SYDVKM, per germline. CDR3 residues: CASSPNIALLAGGPDTQYF. CDR3 nucleotides: TGTGCCAGCAGTCCCAATATCGCCTTACTAGCGGGAGGCCCAGATACGCAGTATTTT. Complete variable domain (other parts from reference TRBV28 and TRBJ2-3): DVKVTQSSRYLVKRTGEKVFLECVQDMDHENMFWYRQDPGLGLRLIYFSYDVKMKEKGDIPEGYSVSREKKERFSLILESASTNQTSMYLCASSPNIALLAGGPDTQYFGPGTRLTVL.

This clone has just a few counts. The V call is TRBV28, the J call TRBJ2-7; 7 bases map to TRBD2. This CDR3 is 14 amino acids long. CDR1 and CDR2 (germline): MDHEN, SYDVKM. Unmatched junction bases numbered 9, after V lost 8 bases and J lost 2 bases. The DNA for the CDR3 is TGTGCCAGCTTCCTGGCGGGGGAGGCCTACGAGCAGTACTTC. This encodes CASFLAGEAYEQYF.

There are a few counts of this clone. The chain joins TRBV5-1 to TRBJ2-1; the match to TRBD2 covers 7 bases. There are 16 residues in the CDR3. Germline CDR1 reads SGHRS; CDR2 reads YFSETQ. With 0 bases clipped from V and 5 bases from J, the junction kept 8 bases outside the gene matches. DNA for the CDR3: TGCGCCAGCAGCTTGGACCGATGGGGAGGGGACAATGAGCAGTTCTTC. This translates into CASSLDRWGGDNEQFF.

Within the sample, this clone is medium-sized. This rearrangement joins TRBV20-1 to TRBJ1-1; D is possibly TRBD1 (5 bases). The V end was cut by 3 bases, the J end by 5 bases, with 7 bases between. The CDR3 totals 11 residues. Germline lookup yields CDR1 DFQATT and CDR2 SNEGSKA (reference sequence). DNA of the CDR3: TGCAGTGCTAGTGAGGGGACTGAAGCTTTCTTT. It is translated as CSASEGTEAFF.

Within the sample, this clone is medium-sized. This chain uses TRBV20-1 with TRBJ2-7, with 7 bases that match TRBD2. The CDR3 sequence is 15 residues long. V shed 3 bases, J shed 5 bases, and the junction held 13 bases outside the gene matches. The germline V gene has CDR1 DFQATT and CDR2 SNEGSKA (reference sequence). CDR3 amino acids: CSASIGGSHLNEQYF. The DNA of the CDR3 is TGCAGTGCTAGTATTGGCGGGAGCCATTTAAACGAGCAGTACTTC.

The V and J genes are TRBV18 and TRBJ2-3; possibly TRBD1 for D (5 bases). The V gene lost 3 bases and the J gene lost 1 base, with 8 bases spanning the gap. Germline V lookup: CDR1 KGHSH, CDR2 LQKENI. CDR3 length equals 14 residues. CDR3 residues: CASSPGQGTDTQYF. CDR3 in DNA: TGTGCCAGCTCACCTGGACAAGGCACAGATACGCAGTATTTT.

The chain links TRBV4-2 to TRBJ1-4; D uncertain. V lost 0 bases and J 3 bases, leaving 5 bases between the germline ends. This CDR3 spans 14 amino acids. Germline CDR1 and CDR2: LGHNA and YNFKEQ. The CDR3 loop reads CASSQDPANEKLFF. The CDR3 DNA follows: TGTGCCAGCAGCCAAGACCCGGCTAATGAAAAACTGTTTTTT.

In the case of this clone: One junction end does not reproduce the germline sequence, and a read error may be involved. J is TRBJ1-3 and V is TRBV6-1; the match to TRBD1 covers 9 bases. Germline V CDR1 and CDR2: MNHNS, SASEGT. This CDR3 region has 15 residues. Here the CDR3 reads CASRVTGGSRKTIYF. The CDR3 nucleotides are TGTGCCAGCAGGGTGACAGGGGGTTCTAGAAAAACCATATATTTT.

Sample share makes this clone medium-sized. The chain combines TRBV6-1 with TRBJ1-1; 10 nucleotides agree with TRBD1. V gave up 6 bases and J gave up 4 bases; unmatched junction bases: 5. The germline V gene encodes CDR1 MNHNS and CDR2 SASEGT. This CDR3 region has 14 residues. CDR3 nucleotides: TGTGCCAGCAGCCCAAGGACAGGGGGCACTGAAGCTTTCTTT. Its protein product is CASSPRTGGTEAFF.

The chain has TRBV5-4 and TRBJ2-1, with 7 positions matching TRBD1. Trimming cost V 0 bases and J 6 bases; bases outside gene matches: 3. The CDR3 contains 14 residues. Per germline, CDR1 SGHNT and CDR2 YYREEE (reference sequence). The CDR3 DNA reads TGTGCCAGCAGCTTGGACAGGGGTGGCAATGAGCAGTTCTTC. Translating it yields CASSLDRGGNEQFF.

The CDR3 region has the DNA TGTGCCAGCAGTTCAACAGGGCAGTATGGCTACACCTTC. This encodes CASSSTGQYGYTF. This chain joins TRBV12-3 or TRBV12-4 and TRBJ1-2; D might be TRBD1 (6 bases). The CDR3 runs to 13 residues. V lost 4 bases, J lost 5 bases, and 11 bases lay in between.

The chain uses TRBV19 and TRBJ2-1; 7 bases fit TRBD1. CDR1 and CDR2 (germline): LNHDA, SQIVND (reference sequence). CDR3 length: 16 amino acids. Germline trimming cut 6 bases from V and 6 bases from J; bases unmatched to any gene: 14. This CDR3 reads CASSPNRDRRVNEQFF. CDR3 in DNA: TGTGCCAGTAGCCCGAACCGGGACAGAAGGGTCAATGAGCAGTTCTTC.

At least ten counts were recorded for this clone. At one of its ends the junction is not consistent with the germline gene, which may arise from a read error. The rearrangement joins TRBV20-1 to TRBJ2-6, with D possibly TRBD1 on 5 matching bases. Per germline, CDR1 DFQATT and CDR2 SNEGSKA (reference sequence). This CDR3 spans 13 amino acids. The CDR3 is CSARNSGANVLAF. DNA of the CDR3: TGCAGTGCTAGAAACTCTGGGGCCAACGTCCTGGCTTTC.

In this sample, this clone is medium-sized (0.01 to 0.1%). V is TRBV6-2 or TRBV6-3 and J is TRBJ2-1; tentatively, D is TRBD2 (6 bases). The CDR3 is 15 amino acids. Germline-derived CDR1 and CDR2 are MNHEY and SVGEGT. With 2 bases removed from V and 9 bases from J, the gap between germline ends came to 17 bases. CDR3 sequence reads: CASSYTSGGVSEQFF. CDR3 DNA sequence: TGTGCCAGCAGTTACACGTCCGGCGGGGTTAGTGAGCAGTTCTTC.

The chain couples TRBV28 to TRBJ1-1, with D hard to call. The germline V gene has CDR1 MDHEN and CDR2 SYDVKM. The CDR3 covers 13 residues. V lost 8 bases to trimming and J lost 4 bases, with 14 bases between them. CDR3 sequence: CASRIQPSTEAFF. The DNA for the CDR3 is TGTGCCAGCCGGATTCAACCCTCCACTGAAGCTTTCTTT.

This chain uses TRBV7-2 with TRBJ2-7; D perhaps matches TRBD2 (5 bases). The CDR3 loop spans 15 amino acids. V shed 7 bases and J shed 0 bases, with 16 bases lying between them. The germline V gene encodes CDR1 SGHTA and CDR2 FQGNSA. In DNA form, the CDR3 reads TGTGCCAGCACCCCCGGCACTAGGACCTCCTACGAGCAGTACTTC. This gives the protein CASTPGTRTSYEQYF.

This clone is medium-sized. The V gene is TRBV28, the J gene TRBJ2-4; 8 bases are shared with TRBD1. The CDR3 sequence is 14 residues long. Germline assignment: CDR1 MDHEN and CDR2 SYDVKM. Trimming cost V 2 bases and J 6 bases; bases outside gene matches: 3. The CDR3 here is CASSLPDRGNIQYF. Written as DNA, the CDR3 is TGTGCCAGCAGTTTACCAGACAGGGGAAACATTCAGTACTTC.

This clone is classed as medium-sized. This chain uses TRBV20-1 with TRBJ2-1; 9 bases align to TRBD2. Germline V gives CDR1 DFQATT, CDR2 SNEGSKA (reference sequence). The CDR3 consists of 15 residues. V shed 6 bases and J 3 bases; nucleotides not matched to a gene: 9. CDR3 DNA: TGCAGTGCAGGGACCGGGACTAGCAGCTACAATGAGCAGTTCTTC. As protein: CSAGTGTSSYNEQFF.

This clone is classed as large (0.1 to 1%). This chain links TRBV2 with TRBJ2-7; TRBD2 agrees at 10 bases. Trimming removed 8 bases from V and 3 bases from J; junction bases left unmatched: 7. The CDR3 has 14 residues. Germline CDR1 reads SNHLY; CDR2 reads FYNNEI. The CDR3 region is CASQLAGKSYEQYF. The CDR3 DNA follows: TGTGCCAGCCAACTAGCGGGAAAGAGCTACGAGCAGTACTTC. Using reference TRBV2 and TRBJ2-7 for the parts outside the CDR3, the full variable domain is EPEVTQTPSHQVTQMGQEVILRCVPISNHLYFYWYRQILGQKVEFLVSFYNNEISEKSEIFDDQFSVERPDGSNFTLKIRSTKLEDSAMYFCASQLAGKSYEQYFGPGTRLTVT.

This clone was observed many times. The DNA for the CDR3 is TGTGCCAGCAGCACTAGCCATCAAGAGACCCAGTACTTC. Encoded protein: CASSTSHQETQYF. This rearrangement joins TRBV12-3 or TRBV12-4 to TRBJ2-5; perhaps TRBD2 as D (6 bases). The CDR3 covers 13 residues. Deletions cut 6 bases from V and 2 bases from J, with 10 bases between.

This clone was seen many times. A much larger clone differs from this one at a single base, so this may be a read error. Other DNA sequences in this sample translate to the same CDR3. This chain joins TRBV7-9 and TRBJ2-3, with 9 bases identical to TRBD2. This CDR3 spans 12 amino acids. In germline, CDR1 is SEHNR, CDR2 FQNEAQ (reference sequence). Losses at the gene ends were 5 bases for V and 14 bases for J; bases not matched to a gene: 8. The DNA for the CDR3 is TGTGCCAGCAGCGGAGCGGGGGGCCTCTGGTATTTT. The encoded protein is CASSGAGGLWYF.

This clone occurred a few times. The J gene is TRBJ2-7, the V gene TRBV30; 8 positions agree with TRBD1. V dropped 7 bases and J dropped 6; count of bases not matched to a gene: 11. The CDR3 runs to 13 residues. Germline lookup yields CDR1 GTSNPN and CDR2 SVGIG (reference sequence). The CDR3 region is CAYPTGVIGEQYF. The CDR3 nucleotides are TGTGCCTACCCGACAGGGGTGATTGGCGAGCAGTACTTC.